The T cell receptor beta chain described here comes from a study of T cells in Graves' hyperthyroidism and ophthalmopathy. Overall study context: Prior to any treatment, at the point of initial diagnosis, peripheral blood was collected.

Uncontrolled infection, other autoimmune disease, pregnancy or lactation excluded patients. Study-level points and caveats: In the blood, most expanded thyroid clonotypes above 0.001 appeared as well.

The TCR beta CDR3 regions underwent amplification using RNA transcripts as the source. RT-PCR in the first round (using the HTBI primer set) targeted the TCR CDR3. TCRdb analysed the multiplex PCR reads with MiXCR anew, one entry per CDR3 protein. The data hold 350,000 to 400,000 distinct CDR3 sequences, with 15% observed a single time. Many counts were recorded for this clonotype. Its antigen is not known. The V gene's germline CDR1 is SNHLY and CDR2 FYNNEI. After removal of 2 bases from V and 5 bases from J, the junction contained 5 bases not matched to a gene. The CDR3 runs 15 residues. Material for sequencing was blood. This TCR derives from a woman in her thirties with Graves' hyperthyroidism. The J gene is TRBJ2-7, the V gene TRBV2; 11 bases map to TRBD2. For the CDR3, the DNA is TGTGCCAGCAGTGAAACTAGCGGGAGTTTCCACGAGCAGTACTTC. Encoded protein: CASSETSGSFHEQYF. Using reference TRBV2 and TRBJ2-7 for the parts outside the CDR3, the full variable domain is EPEVTQTPSHQVTQMGQEVILRCVPISNHLYFYWYRQILGQKVEFLVSFYNNEISEKSEIFDDQFSVERPDGSNFTLKIRSTKLEDSAMYFCASSETSGSFHEQYFGPGTRLTVT.